The 6 T cell receptor beta chains reported below all come from one sample, sequenced in a study of CD8+ T cells in alopecia areata (dated by TCRdb to 2016 to 2019). Libraries were made using the immunoSEQ multiplex PCR assay. RNA was extracted from all samples and reverse transcribed into cDNA, which served as template for TCR sequencing. This immuneACCESS table, as held by TCRdb, lists in-frame sequences with V and J called but not all clones. Of the missing ones, under half trace to an unresolved V gene in checked studies; the others have no known cause. This sample comprises fewer than 150,000 clones, 35% to 40% of them detected only once. Approximately 3.3% of the sample goes to the ten largest clones. Sequencing was performed on CD4+ T cells sorted from blood. These receptors originate from a human donor with alopecia areata.

This clone has a handful of counts. CDR3 nucleotide sequence: TGTGCCAGCAGTTCCCTCTCGGCGGGGTCCACAGATACGCAGTATTTT. This codes for CASSSLSAGSTDTQYF. The chain recombines TRBV28 with TRBJ2-3; D might be TRBD2 (6 bases). Germline CDR1 MDHEN, CDR2 SYDVKM. The ends were cut back, 4 bases at V and 2 bases at J, with 16 bases in the middle. This CDR3 comprises 16 residues.

Only a few counts were recorded for this clone. Other DNA sequences in the sample encode the same CDR3. V usage is TRBV29-1 and J usage is TRBJ2-5; TRBD1 agrees at 7 bases. The CDR3 totals 16 residues. The V gene's germline CDR1 is SQVTM and CDR2 ANQGSEA. V gave up 0 bases and J gave up 2 bases; unmatched junction bases: 9. CDR3 sequence: CSVEDPPGGRQETQYF. The CDR3, as DNA: TGCAGCGTTGAAGATCCCCCAGGGGGAAGGCAAGAGACCCAGTACTTC.

This clone was seen a few times. The rearrangement uses TRBV29-1 and TRBJ2-2, with 8 bases matching TRBD1. The CDR3 is 13 amino acids. Germline trimming cut 5 bases from V and 5 bases from J; bases unmatched to any gene: 4. The germline gives CDR1 SQVTM, CDR2 ANQGSEA. CDR3 DNA sequence: TGCAGCGTTTCAGGGGGCAGGACCGGGGAGCTGTTTTTT. It is translated as CSVSGGRTGELFF.

The rearrangement joins TRBV6-6 to TRBJ1-5, with a tentative D call TRBD1 (6 bases). CDR1 is MNHNY, CDR2 SVGAGI, per germline (reference sequence). The CDR3 runs 15 residues. V gave up 2 bases and J gave up 4 bases, with 12 bases separating them. CDR3 protein: CASSYPTGDNQPQHF. The CDR3 DNA reads as TGTGCCAGCAGTTACCCGACAGGTGATAATCAGCCCCAGCATTTT.

The J gene is TRBJ2-7, the V gene TRBV18; D is possibly TRBD2 (6 bases). The CDR3 is 14 amino acids. The germline V and J ends were trimmed by 1 base and 2 bases, with 9 bases remaining between them. Germline loops: CDR1 KGHSH, CDR2 LQKENI. CDR3 protein: CASSPRAGTYEQYF. The CDR3 coding sequence is TGTGCCAGCTCACCACGGGCGGGAACCTACGAGCAGTACTTC.

The gene calls are TRBV29-1 and TRBJ2-7; either TRBD1 or TRBD2 may fit D (6 bases each). Deletions cut 7 bases from V and 2 bases from J, with 18 bases between. CDR3 length equals 14 residues. Germline V gene lookup returns CDR1 SQVTM and CDR2 ANQGSEA. CDR3 nucleotide sequence: TGCAGCGCCGCGCGCCCGGGGGCTACCTACGAGCAGTACTTC. This translates into CSAARPGATYEQYF.